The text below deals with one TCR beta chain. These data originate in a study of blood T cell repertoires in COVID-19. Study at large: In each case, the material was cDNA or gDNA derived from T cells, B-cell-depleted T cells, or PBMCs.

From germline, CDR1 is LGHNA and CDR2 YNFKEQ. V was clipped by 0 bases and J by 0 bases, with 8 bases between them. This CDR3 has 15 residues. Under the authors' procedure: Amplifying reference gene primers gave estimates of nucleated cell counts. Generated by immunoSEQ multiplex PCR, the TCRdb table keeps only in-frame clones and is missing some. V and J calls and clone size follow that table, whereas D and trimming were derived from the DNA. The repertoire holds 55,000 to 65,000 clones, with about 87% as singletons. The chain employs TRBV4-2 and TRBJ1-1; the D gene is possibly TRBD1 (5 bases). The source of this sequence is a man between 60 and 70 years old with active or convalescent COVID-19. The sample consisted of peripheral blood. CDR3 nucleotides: TGTGCCAGCAGCCAAGAGCCCAGGGTGAACACTGAAGCTTTCTTT. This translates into CASSQEPRVNTEAFF.